These T cell receptor beta chains were read from a single sample in a study of spatial heterogeneity in lung cancer. TCRdb reprocessed the 5' RACE reads via MiXCR and lists one record per CDR3 protein. The table has approximately 25,000 distinct CDR3 sequences, 6.5% to 8% seen once. The specimen was PBMCs, collected at surgery. These receptors all come from a male donor with early-stage non-small cell lung cancer. The conserved cysteine and the conserved F or W are not part of the CDR3 here. The order of the fields is V gene, J gene, CDR3 protein.

TRBV28	TRBJ1-2	ASSLGNGYT
TRBV20-1	TRBJ1-4	SARPTGLEELF
TRBV19	TRBJ2-1	ASTPSGPYNEQF
TRBV6-6	TRBJ2-7	ASSTGQTRSSYEQY
TRBV20-1	TRBJ1-1	SARDPRGAYTEAF
TRBV7-9	TRBJ1-2	ASSSVTGIGGYT
TRBV20-1	TRBJ2-2	SASSSHTGELF
TRBV5-1	TRBJ1-1	ASSSARGRGTEAF
TRBV20-1	TRBJ1-1	SARTGGRGNTEAF
TRBV28	TRBJ1-5	ASRDRNNQPQH
TRBV4-1	TRBJ1-1	ASSPVSVVSTEAF
TRBV9	TRBJ1-3	ASTRGRGRRSGNTIY
TRBV15	TRBJ2-2	ATWTVGGDTGELF